The 23 T cell receptor beta chains listed next were all sequenced from one sample in a study of blood T cell repertoires in COVID-19. Generated by immunoSEQ multiplex PCR, the TCRdb table keeps only in-frame clones and is missing some. The table lists some 400,000 clones, about nine tenths of them singletons. The source material was PBMCs or T cells enriched from blood (not recorded which). These receptors all stem from a woman between 40 and 50 years old who had been exposed to COVID-19.

The J gene is TRBJ1-2, the V gene TRBV12-3 or TRBV12-4; 7 bases agree with TRBD1. The CDR3 spans 12 residues. V lost 5 bases to trimming and J lost 8 bases; unmatched junction nucleotides: 5. As DNA, the CDR3 is TGTGCCAGCAGTGCGCACAGGGGAGGCTACACCTTC. Amino acids: CASSAHRGGYTF.

The rearrangement uses TRBV7-6 and TRBJ2-1; weak D call: TRBD1 (5 bases). This CDR3 has 16 residues. Trimming took 5 bases from V and 9 from J, leaving 23 bases between them. The germline gives CDR1 SGHVS, CDR2 FNYEAQ. CDR3 protein: CASSPTVSPGAGEQFF. For the CDR3, the DNA is TGTGCCAGCAGCCCGACAGTTTCACCTGGAGCAGGTGAGCAGTTCTTC.

The chain has TRBV27 and TRBJ1-2; D may be TRBD1 (6 bases). CDR3 length equals 15 residues. V was shortened by 8 bases and J by 4 bases, with 20 bases between the two germline ends. CDR1 is MNHEY, CDR2 SMNVEV, per germline (reference sequence). The CDR3 loop reads CASAHQGQGPYGYTF. In DNA, the CDR3 is TGTGCCAGCGCCCACCAAGGCCAGGGGCCCTATGGCTACACCTTC.

The CDR3, as DNA: TGTGCCAGCAGTTTCCTTCAGGGTTCAACTGAAGCTTTCTTT. Amino acid sequence: CASSFLQGSTEAFF. The genes are TRBV28 and TRBJ1-1, with TRBD1 as a possible D gene (5 bases). Germline CDR1 reads MDHEN; CDR2 reads SYDVKM. The CDR3 runs to 14 residues. V lost 3 bases to trimming and J lost 5 bases, with 13 bases between them.

This chain links TRBV6-5 with TRBJ2-1; D gene ambiguous. The CDR3 is 15 amino acids. In germline, CDR1 is MNHEY, CDR2 SVGAGI. Trimming shortened V by 7 bases and J by 0 bases, and 13 bases separated the two germline ends. The chain's CDR3 is CASTLTPGSYNEQFF. The CDR3 DNA reads as TGTGCCAGCACCCTGACGCCGGGCTCCTACAATGAGCAGTTCTTC.

The chain employs TRBV5-4 and TRBJ2-3, with TRBD2 matching 10 bases. The CDR3 sequence is 16 residues long. V dropped 3 bases and J dropped 0; count of bases not matched to a gene: 4. The germline V gene encodes CDR1 SGHNT and CDR2 YYREEE (reference sequence). The CDR3 loop is CASSSGLAMSTDTQYF. CDR3 coding DNA: TGTGCCAGCAGCTCGGGACTAGCGATGAGCACAGATACGCAGTATTTT.

This chain's CDR3 is CASSVVGGQETQYF. The DNA for the CDR3 is TGTGCCAGCAGCGTAGTCGGGGGCCAAGAGACCCAGTACTTC. V usage is TRBV9 and J usage is TRBJ2-5; perhaps TRBD2 as D (6 bases). The CDR3 is 14 amino acids. From germline, CDR1 is SGDLS and CDR2 YYNGEE. V was clipped by 0 bases and J by 1 base, with 7 bases between them.

This chain connects TRBV12-2 to TRBJ2-3; the DNA was not used to check the table's D call, TRBD2. TRBV12-2 is a pseudogene. The CDR3 is 16 amino acids. The CDR3 protein is CASRLGTSGKTDTQYF. The DNA for the CDR3 is TGTGCAAGTCGCTTAGGGACTTCTGGGAAAACAGATACGCAGTATTTT.

This chain connects TRBV27 to TRBJ1-5, with 7 bases aligning to TRBD1. The trim removed 6 bases at V and 4 bases at J, leaving 6 bases unmatched. The CDR3 sequence is 14 residues long. Germline V gene lookup returns CDR1 MNHEY and CDR2 SMNVEV (reference sequence). CDR3: CASSLAGGNQPQHF. CDR3 DNA sequence: TGTGCCAGCAGCCTGGCAGGGGGGAATCAGCCCCAGCATTTT.

The chain links TRBV5-4 to TRBJ2-1; TRBD1 might be the D (5 bases). The CDR3 loop spans 18 amino acids. CDR1 is SGHNT, CDR2 YYREEE, per germline (reference sequence). Trimming removed 1 base at V and 0 bases at J, with 17 bases between. CDR3: CASSLSQGLRSSYNEQFF. The CDR3 DNA sequence: TGTGCCAGCAGCTTGTCGCAGGGCCTCCGGAGCTCCTACAATGAGCAGTTCTTC. The complete variable domain, with remaining parts taken from reference TRBV5-4 and TRBJ2-1, reads ETGVTQSPTHLIKTRGQQVTLRCSSQSGHNTVSWYQQALGQGPQFIFQYYREEENGRGNFPPRFSGLQFPNYSSELNVNALELDDSALYLCASSLSQGLRSSYNEQFFGPGTRLTVL.

J is TRBJ2-7 and V is TRBV2, with a weak D call TRBD2 (6 bases). V was cut by 4 bases and J by 0 bases, with 7 bases left in between. CDR1 is SNHLY, CDR2 FYNNEI, per germline. There are 13 residues in the CDR3. CDR3 loop: CASSASVSYEQYF. For the CDR3, the DNA is TGTGCCAGCAGTGCTAGCGTCTCCTACGAGCAGTACTTC.

This chain connects TRBV19 to TRBJ1-1; a weak D match, TRBD1 (6 bases). This CDR3 has 14 residues. Per germline, CDR1 LNHDA and CDR2 SQIVND (reference sequence). Trimming removed 9 bases at V and 7 bases at J, with 21 bases between. CDR3 loop: CASRGHRRDYEAFF. CDR3 nucleotide sequence: TGTGCCAGCCGGGGGCATAGAAGGGACTATGAAGCTTTCTTT.

CDR3 residues: CASSLVRGGSNEQFF. In DNA form, the CDR3 reads TGCGCCAGCAGCTTGGTTCGGGGGGGTTCCAATGAGCAGTTCTTC. This sequence joins TRBV5-1 and TRBJ2-1; the match to TRBD2 covers 8 bases. CDR1 and CDR2 from the germline V gene are SGHRS and YFSETQ. The CDR3 length is 15 residues. V trimming: 0 bases; J trimming: 6 bases; junction bases outside the gene matches: 5. Supplemented by reference TRBV5-1 and TRBJ2-1, the full variable domain reads KAGVTQTPRYLIKTRGQQVTLSCSPISGHRSVSWYQQTPGQGLQFLFEYFSETQRNKGNFPGRFSGRQFSNSRSEMNVSTLELGDSALYLCASSLVRGGSNEQFFGPGTRLTVL.

This chain connects TRBV25-1 to TRBJ2-7; no clear D gene. CDR1 MGHDK and CDR2 SYGVNS come from the germline V gene. Trimming shortened V by 0 bases and J by 4 bases, and 7 bases separated the two germline ends. CDR3 length equals 13 residues. This chain's CDR3 is CASSEYGRYEQYF. CDR3 DNA sequence: TGTGCCAGCAGTGAATATGGGCGTTACGAGCAGTACTTC.

This rearrangement joins TRBV6-2 or TRBV6-3 to TRBJ2-1, with TRBD1 identical over 11 bases. This CDR3 has 15 amino acids. The germline gives CDR1 MNHEY, CDR2 SVGEGT. Losses at the gene ends were 4 bases for V and 4 bases for J; bases not matched to a gene: 3. CDR3 protein: CASSSGTGGYNEQFF. In nucleotides, the CDR3 is TGTGCCAGCAGTTCCGGGACAGGGGGTTACAATGAGCAGTTCTTC.

Of note for this clone: Other nucleotide sequences from this sample produce the same CDR3. This CDR3 is CASSLAGGNEQFF. CDR3 DNA: TGCGCCAGCAGCCTAGCGGGGGGGAATGAGCAGTTCTTC. The V and J genes are TRBV5-1 and TRBJ2-1; 12 bases map to TRBD2. The CDR3 runs 13 residues. CDR1 and CDR2 from the germline V gene are SGHRS and YFSETQ. V trimming: 4 bases; J trimming: 7 bases; junction bases outside the gene matches: 0.

This clone appeared once. This chain connects TRBV11-1 to TRBJ1-1; D unresolved. Germline assignment: CDR1 SGHAT and CDR2 FQDESV (reference sequence). CDR3 length: 12 amino acids. Trimming cost V 5 bases and J 10 bases, with 14 bases left between them. The CDR3 here is CASSVRGDPAFF. As DNA, the CDR3 is TGTGCCAGCAGCGTACGGGGAGATCCAGCTTTCTTT.

This chain links TRBV7-2 with TRBJ1-2, with 10 bases fitting TRBD1. With 1 base clipped from V and 2 bases from J, the junction kept 4 bases outside the gene matches. The length of the CDR3 is 16 residues. Germline CDR1 and CDR2: SGHTA and FQGNSA. CDR3 sequence reads: CASSLDGDRGNYGYTF. The CDR3 DNA sequence: TGTGCCAGCAGCTTAGACGGGGACAGGGGAAACTATGGCTACACCTTC.

This rearrangement joins TRBV9 to TRBJ1-3; D gene unclear. The CDR3 is 16 residues long. Between the trimmed V and J ends, which lost 0 bases and 0 bases, there was a span of 10 bases. Germline V gene data show CDR1 as SGDLS and CDR2 as YYNGEE. The CDR3 protein is CASSVAAVHSGNTIYF. CDR3 coding DNA: TGTGCCAGCAGCGTAGCGGCGGTCCACTCTGGAAACACCATATATTTT.

The chain recombines TRBV30 with TRBJ1-6; 9 nucleotides align to TRBD1. The germline gives CDR1 GTSNPN, CDR2 SVGIG (reference sequence). The V and J ends lost 5 bases and 10 bases, in that order; junction bases with no gene match: 6. The CDR3 is 13 residues long. The DNA of the CDR3 is TGTGCCTGGCTCGGACAGGGGACCTCACCCCTCCACTTT. The encoded protein is CAWLGQGTSPLHF.

This chain joins TRBV27 and TRBJ1-1; D is unresolved. Germline loops: CDR1 MNHEY, CDR2 SMNVEV (reference sequence). The CDR3 runs to 15 residues. Trimming left V 2 bases short and J 0 bases short, with 10 bases between. In nucleotides, the CDR3 is TGTGCCAGCAGTTTACTGAGGAAGGTGAACACTGAAGCTTTCTTT. Protein: CASSLLRKVNTEAFF.

The chain carries TRBV5-1 and TRBJ2-7, with unresolved D. V lost 4 bases and J 3 bases, leaving 20 bases between the germline ends. This CDR3 spans 16 amino acids. Germline loops: CDR1 SGHRS, CDR2 YFSETQ. CDR3 DNA sequence: TGCGCCAGCAGCGGTAGCTCTTTAGGCAGTTTCTACGAGCAGTACTTC. It is translated as CASSGSSLGSFYEQYF.

This chain uses TRBV3-1 (or the pseudogene TRBV3-2) with TRBJ1-1; D is possibly TRBD1 (6 bases). The V and J ends lost 6 bases and 0 bases respectively, with 11 bases between them. Germline assignment: CDR1 LGHDT and CDR2 YNNKEL (reference sequence). The CDR3 has 14 residues. The CDR3 protein is CASRETGMNTEAFF. Here the CDR3 DNA reads TGTGCCAGCAGGGAGACAGGAATGAACACTGAAGCTTTCTTT.